The T cell receptor (beta chain) described here comes from a study of T cell responses to AZD1222 COVID-19 vaccine. General observations from the study: Mapped onto spike, vaccine-associated CD4 TCRs spanned it and were dominant at 160-218 and 743-854. Variant regions that are unmutated are reportedly the target of nearly half of spike-specific TCRs. Sampled repertoires all dated from after the peak T cell response. Vaccination with two AZD1222 doses was followed by a rise in Spike-specific TCR breadth and depth.

The length of the CDR3 is 13 residues. Germline CDR1 reads MDHEN; CDR2 reads SYDVKM. Trimming left V 2 bases short and J 4 bases short, with 6 bases between. A remark on this clone: Its matching antigen is unknown. Other DNA sequences in this specimen translate into the identical CDR3.

Profiling relied on immunoSEQ multiplex PCR, and the TCRdb table lists in-frame clones only, not all of them. The data contain some 120,000 clones, approximately 83% of them singletons. This clonotype was sampled from an adult in good health. The rearrangement links TRBV28 to TRBJ1-5, with D maybe TRBD1 (5 bases). The source material was peripheral blood, sampled on day 0 of MenACWY control vaccination. The CDR3 DNA reads TGTGCCAGCAGTTTAGACAGAAATCAGCCCCAGCATTTT. Residues: CASSLDRNQPQHF.